The clone carrying this T cell receptor (beta chain) was counted ten times or more. What it binds is not known. The germline gives CDR1 SGHNT, CDR2 YYREEE (reference sequence). This CDR3 is 14 amino acids long. The V and J ends lost 5 bases and 8 bases respectively, with 19 bases between them. The data are from a study of metastatic and nonmetastatic thyroid tumors. The wider study: Repertoires were compared across blood and tumor or nodule tissue from malignant and benign thyroid patients.

Among the patients, none had received any treatment before thyroid surgery. In the original analysis: A distant-metastasis classifier for papillary thyroid cancer was built using CDR3 differences across clinicopathological groups. With MiXCR, TCRdb reprocessed the PCR reads. Clone size and V and J calls follow TCRdb, not the original study. The sample holds roughly 30,000 clones, around a fifth seen once. Broader study findings: As reported, TCR beta diversity in blood and tumor was significantly higher in malignant thyroid tumors than in benign nodules.

Input material: blood. This chain links TRBV5-4 with TRBJ1-2, with TRBD1 as a possible D gene (5 bases). The source is a female donor with papillary thyroid cancer or a benign thyroid nodule (not recorded which). Some clones in this sample may be carry-over from other donors' samples. The CDR3 reads CASSFYAQGGGYTF. The CDR3 region has the DNA TGTGCCAGCAGTTTCTACGCTCAGGGAGGCGGCTACACCTTC. Full variable domain (remainder filled in from reference TRBV5-4 and TRBJ1-2): ETGVTQSPTHLIKTRGQQVTLRCSSQSGHNTVSWYQQALGQGPQFIFQYYREEENGRGNFPPRFSGLQFPNYSSELNVNALELDDSALYLCASSFYAQGGGYTFGSGTRLTVV.